These T cell receptor beta chains were read from a single sample in a study of CD8+ T cells in alopecia areata. The data were produced by immunoSEQ multiplex PCR, yet TCRdb's version contains in-frame clones alone and is incomplete. The table has about 200,000 clones, 64% seen once. The material sequenced was CD4+ T cells sorted from blood, taken at week 4, from a patient treated with tofacitinib. These receptors all stem from a human donor with alopecia areata. CDR3s include the opening cysteine and the closing phenylalanine or tryptophan. A D gene is named only where the DNA matches it firmly. Clone size is not always given. Where it is, it says once, few, many or a class for expanded clones.

j_call,d_call,v_call,clone_size,cdr3_aa,cdr3_nt
TRBJ2-3,TRBD1,TRBV6-1,NA,CATLSWDRGTDTQYF,TGTGCCACCCTGAGCTGGGACAGGGGTACAGATACGCAGTATTTT
TRBJ1-2,NA,TRBV30,NA,CAWSFETTNYGYTF,TGTGCCTGGAGTTTCGAGACAACTAACTATGGCTACACCTTC
TRBJ2-4,NA,TRBV5-6,NA,CASSSQTNIQYF,TGTGCCAGCAGCTCACAGACAAACATTCAGTACTTC
TRBJ2-5,NA,TRBV18,NA,CASSRGTQETQYF,TGTGCCAGCTCACGCGGAACCCAAGAGACCCAGTACTTC
TRBJ1-5,NA,TRBV6-5,NA,CASSPLENQPQHF,TGTGCCAGCAGTCCCCTGGAGAATCAGCCCCAGCATTTT
TRBJ1-2,NA,TRBV6-5,NA,CASQTARSYGYTF,TGTGCCAGCCAGACCGCGCGGAGCTATGGCTACACCTTC
TRBJ2-7,NA,TRBV5-1,once,CASSLGGTAEQYF,TGCGCCAGCAGCCTAGGAGGGACAGCCGAGCAGTACTTC
TRBJ2-7,TRBD2,TRBV11-1,NA,CASSFLAASSYEQYF,TGTGCCAGCAGCTTCCTAGCGGCTAGCTCCTACGAGCAGTACTTC
TRBJ1-2,NA,TRBV29-1,NA,CSVELSTGTNYGYTF,TGCAGCGTTGAACTCTCGACAGGTACTAATTATGGCTACACCTTC
TRBJ2-1,TRBD2,TRBV5-6,NA,CASSLGSAGGHVTFF,TGTGCCAGCAGCTTGGGGTCCGCGGGGGGCCATGTTACCTTCTTC
TRBJ1-2,NA,TRBV30,NA,CAWNLGAGYTF,TGTGCCTGGAACCTTGGGGCGGGCTACACCTTC
TRBJ1-2,NA,TRBV6-1,few,CASSRQEYYGYTF,TGTGCCAGCAGTAGGCAGGAGTACTATGGCTACACCTTC
TRBJ2-7,NA,TRBV29-1,few,CSIEGQGNEQYF,TGCAGCATAGAGGGCCAGGGTAACGAGCAGTACTTC
TRBJ1-6,NA,TRBV4-3,NA,CASSLTGRDSPLHF,TGCGCCAGCAGCCTAACAGGGCGGGATTCACCCCTCCACTTT
TRBJ2-6,NA,TRBV10-3,NA,CAIENSGANVLTF,TGTGCCATTGAGAACTCTGGGGCCAACGTCCTGACTTTC
TRBJ2-2,NA,TRBV2,few,CASSRAVGNTGELFF,TGTGCCAGCAGTCGCGCTGTCGGGAACACCGGGGAGCTGTTTTTT
TRBJ2-3,TRBD2,TRBV15,few,CATSSIKTSGVDTQYF,TGTGCCACCAGCAGCATTAAGACTAGCGGGGTAGATACGCAGTATTTT
TRBJ1-3,NA,TRBV30,NA,CAWGAGVPGNTIYF,TGTGCCTGGGGAGCAGGAGTCCCTGGAAACACCATATATTTT
TRBJ2-1,TRBD2,TRBV10-3,NA,CAISDRLAGDNEQFF,TGTGCCATCAGTGACCGACTAGCGGGGGACAATGAGCAGTTCTTC
TRBJ2-3,NA,TRBV15,NA,CATSRDSPGITDTQYF,TGTGCCACCAGCAGAGATTCCCCGGGGATTACGGATACGCAGTATTTT
TRBJ2-7,NA,TRBV27,few,CASSPPVPGAEQYF,TGTGCCAGCAGTCCCCCGGTGCCGGGTGCCGAGCAGTACTTC
TRBJ2-2,TRBD1,TRBV15,NA,CATSTSGVGTGIGELFF,TGTGCCACCAGCACGAGCGGAGTCGGGACAGGGATAGGGGAGCTGTTTTTT
TRBJ2-3,NA,TRBV5-1,NA,CASSFEGRSTDTQYF,TGCGCCAGCAGCTTTGAGGGGCGAAGCACAGATACGCAGTATTTT
TRBJ1-5,NA,TRBV21-1,NA,CASRDSNQPQHF,TGTGCCAGCCGGGATAGCAATCAGCCCCAGCATTTT
TRBJ2-2,NA,TRBV29-1,NA,CSAETGSNTGELFF,TGCAGCGCTGAGACAGGATCGAACACCGGGGAGCTGTTTTTT